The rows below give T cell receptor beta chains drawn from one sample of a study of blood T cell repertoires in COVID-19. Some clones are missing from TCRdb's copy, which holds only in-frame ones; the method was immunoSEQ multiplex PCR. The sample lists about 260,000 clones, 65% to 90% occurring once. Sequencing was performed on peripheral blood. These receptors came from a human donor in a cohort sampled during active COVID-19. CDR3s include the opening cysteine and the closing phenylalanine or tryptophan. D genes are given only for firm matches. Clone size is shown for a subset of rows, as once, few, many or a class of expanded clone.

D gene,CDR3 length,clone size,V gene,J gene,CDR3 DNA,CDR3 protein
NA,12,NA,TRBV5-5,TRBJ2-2,TGTGCCAGCAGCCCGACCACTGGAGGACTGTTTTTT,CASSPTTGGLFF
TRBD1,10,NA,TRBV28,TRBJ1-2,TGTGCCACCCACAGGGGCGGCTACACCTTC,CATHRGGYTF
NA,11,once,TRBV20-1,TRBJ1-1,TGCAGTGCTAGAGCCGGGACTGAAGCTTTCTTT,CSARAGTEAFF
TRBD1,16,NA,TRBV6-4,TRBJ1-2,TGTGCCAGCAGCCCCGGGACAGGGCAAAGCTACTATGGCTACACCTTC,CASSPGTGQSYYGYTF
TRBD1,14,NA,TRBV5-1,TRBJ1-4,TGCGCCAGCAGCTTACAGGGGCTTCGTGAAAAACTGTTTTTT,CASSLQGLREKLFF
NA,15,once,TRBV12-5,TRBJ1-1,TGTGCTAGTGGCCGCCCTTTAGGGGAGGAGGCTGAAGCTTTCTTT,CASGRPLGEEAEAFF
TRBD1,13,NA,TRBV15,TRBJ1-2,TGTGCCACCAGCAGTACAGGGGGCAATGGCTACACCTTC,CATSSTGGNGYTF
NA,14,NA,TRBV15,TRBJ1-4,TGTGCCACCAGCAGGGGACATACGAATGAAAAACTGTTTTTT,CATSRGHTNEKLFF
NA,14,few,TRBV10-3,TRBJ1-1,TGTGCCATCAGTGAATCAGAGGTTGTCATGGAAGCTTTCTTT,CAISESEVVMEAFF
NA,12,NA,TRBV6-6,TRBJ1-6,TGTGCCAGCAGTTACCCGTCGAGGGCCCTCCACTTT,CASSYPSRALHF
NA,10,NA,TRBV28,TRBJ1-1,TGTGCCAGCAGCAGAGAGGTGGCATTCTTT,CASSREVAFF
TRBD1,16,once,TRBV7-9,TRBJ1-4,TGTGCCACCGGAGAGGACAGGGAAAGCAGAAATGAAAAACTGTTTTTT,CATGEDRESRNEKLFF
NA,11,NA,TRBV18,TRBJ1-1,TGTGCCAGCTCACCAGGCCATGAAGCTTTCTTT,CASSPGHEAFF
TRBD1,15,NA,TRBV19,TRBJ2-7,TGTGCCAGTAGTATTTACACAGGGGAAAACTACGAGCAGTACTTC,CASSIYTGENYEQYF
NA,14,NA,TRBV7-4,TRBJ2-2,TGTGCCAGCCCCGAACCCGGAGGTCCCGGGGAGCTGTTTTTT,CASPEPGGPGELFF
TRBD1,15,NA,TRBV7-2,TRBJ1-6,TGTGCCAGCAGCCCCGGACAGGGGTATAATTCACCCCTCCACTTT,CASSPGQGYNSPLHF
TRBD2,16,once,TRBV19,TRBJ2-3,TGTGCCAGTAGCCCCTCCACCGGGACTAGTACAGATACGCAGTATTTT,CASSPSTGTSTDTQYF
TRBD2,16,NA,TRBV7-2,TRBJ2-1,TGTGCCAGCAGCACGAAAGGGACTAGAAGCTACAATGAGCAGTTCTTC,CASSTKGTRSYNEQFF
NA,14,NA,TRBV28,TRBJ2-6,TGTGCCAGCAGTTTATCGGGAACGCAGAACGTCCTGACTTTC,CASSLSGTQNVLTF
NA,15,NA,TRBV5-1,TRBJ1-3,TGCGCCAGCAGCTACGGACGGGGCTCTGGAAACACCATATATTTT,CASSYGRGSGNTIYF
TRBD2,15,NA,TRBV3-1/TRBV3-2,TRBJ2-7,TGTGCCAGCAGTCCTCCGGGGACTAGCGGCTACGAGCAGTACTTC,CASSPPGTSGYEQYF
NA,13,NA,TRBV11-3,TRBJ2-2,TGTGCCAGCAGCGGGAGTGGTACCGGGGAGCTGTTTTTT,CASSGSGTGELFF
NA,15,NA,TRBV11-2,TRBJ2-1,TGTGCCAGCAGCTTGCAGGGTGCTATTTCGAATGAGCAGTTCTTC,CASSLQGAISNEQFF
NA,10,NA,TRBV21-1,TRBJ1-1,TGTGCCAGCACTAACACTGAAGCTTTCTTT,CASTNTEAFF
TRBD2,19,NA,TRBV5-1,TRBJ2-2,TGCGCCAGCAGTCTTCGGACTAGCGGGGGTAGTTCGGACACCGGGGAGCTGTTTTTT,CASSLRTSGGSSDTGELFF
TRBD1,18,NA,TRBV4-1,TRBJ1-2,TGCGCCAGCAGCCAAGGGGTTTACCGGGACAGCCTAAACTATGGCTACACCTTC,CASSQGVYRDSLNYGYTF
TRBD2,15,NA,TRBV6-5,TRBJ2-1,TGTGCCAGCAGTAGCCCGGGACTAGCGTACCATGAGCAGTTCTTC,CASSSPGLAYHEQFF
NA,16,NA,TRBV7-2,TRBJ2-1,TGTGCCAGCAGCTTAGGATTAGCGACAAAATACAATGAGCAGTTCTTC,CASSLGLATKYNEQFF
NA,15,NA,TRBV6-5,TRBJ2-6,TGTGCCAGCACTTTACTAGGGGCAGGGGCTGGCGTCCTGACTTTC,CASTLLGAGAGVLTF
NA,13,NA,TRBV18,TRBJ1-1,TGTGCCAGCTCCCAACAGGCGAACACTGAAGCTTTCTTT,CASSQQANTEAFF
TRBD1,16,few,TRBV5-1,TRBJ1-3,TGCGCCAGCAGCTTTTCAGGGGGTATGGGAAGAGCCACCATATATTTT,CASSFSGGMGRATIYF
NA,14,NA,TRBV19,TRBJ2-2,TGTGCCAGTCTTGACGGGAGAGGAACCGGGGAGCTGTTTTTT,CASLDGRGTGELFF
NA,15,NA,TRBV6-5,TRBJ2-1,TGTGCCAGCAGTTCGTCCATTCTGCGGAGAGATGAGCAGTTCTTC,CASSSSILRRDEQFF
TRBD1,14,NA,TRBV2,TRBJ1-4,TGTGCCAGCAGTACGGGACAGGGGAATGAAAAACTGTTTTTT,CASSTGQGNEKLFF
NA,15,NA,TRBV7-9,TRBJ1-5,TGTGCCAGCAGCTTAGCAAACGGGGATAATCAGCCCCAGCATTTT,CASSLANGDNQPQHF
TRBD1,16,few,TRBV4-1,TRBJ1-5,TGCGCCAGCAGCCAAGCTCCGGGACAGGGGAATCAGCCCCAGCATTTT,CASSQAPGQGNQPQHF
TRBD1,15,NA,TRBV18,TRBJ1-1,TGTGCCAGCTCTCGACAGGGGCGCGCAAATCTAGAAGCTTTCTTT,CASSRQGRANLEAFF
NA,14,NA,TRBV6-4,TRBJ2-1,TGTGCCAGCAGTGACTCGAGCCGGGGGAATGAGCAGTTCTTC,CASSDSSRGNEQFF
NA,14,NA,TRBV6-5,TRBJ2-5,TGTGCCAGCAGTTATCGGCTCCAGGGGGGGACCCAGTACTTC,CASSYRLQGGTQYF
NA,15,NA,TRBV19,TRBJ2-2,TGTGCCAGTAGTATAGTAGTTTCTCTCACCGGGGAGCTGTTTTTT,CASSIVVSLTGELFF
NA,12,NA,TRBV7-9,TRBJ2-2,TGTGCCAGCAGACAGAACACCGGGGAGCTGTTTTTT,CASRQNTGELFF
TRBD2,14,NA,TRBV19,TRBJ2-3,TGTGCCAGTAGTATGCGGGAGGGCCTGGCGACGCAGTATTTT,CASSMREGLATQYF
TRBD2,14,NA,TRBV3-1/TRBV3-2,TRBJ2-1,TGTGCCAGCACCAGACTAGCGGGAGTGGATGAGCAGTTCTTC,CASTRLAGVDEQFF
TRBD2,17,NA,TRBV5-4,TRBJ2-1,TGTGCCAGCAGCCTCGGAGGGACTAGCGGGAGTGTGGATGAGCAGTTCTTC,CASSLGGTSGSVDEQFF
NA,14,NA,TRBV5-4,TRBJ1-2,TGTGCCAGCAGCTTGGGGGGGCCCCTAGATGGCTACACCTTC,CASSLGGPLDGYTF
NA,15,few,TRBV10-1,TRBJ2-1,TGCGCCAGCAGTGATGGACTCGGGGAATACAATGAGCAGTTCTTC,CASSDGLGEYNEQFF
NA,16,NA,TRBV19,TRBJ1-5,TGTGCCAGTAGTGTCCGGAGGGAGTCACTCAATCAGCCCCAGCATTTT,CASSVRRESLNQPQHF
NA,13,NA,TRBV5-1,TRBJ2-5,TGCGCCAGCAGCTTGAACTACCAAGAGACCCAGTACTTC,CASSLNYQETQYF
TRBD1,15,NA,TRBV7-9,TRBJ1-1,TGTGCCAGCAGCATGGACAGGGGGTCGGGGGCTGAAGCTTTCTTT,CASSMDRGSGAEAFF
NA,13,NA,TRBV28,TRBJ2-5,TGTGCCAGCAGAGACAGCATCCAAGAGACCCAGTACTTC,CASRDSIQETQYF
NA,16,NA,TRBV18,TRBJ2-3,TGTGCCAGCTCCCCAGCCGGGCTAGCTAACCCAGATACGCAGTATTTT,CASSPAGLANPDTQYF
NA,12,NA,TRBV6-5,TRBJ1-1,TGTGCCAGCAGTTACTCAATCTCTGAAGCTTTCTTT,CASSYSISEAFF
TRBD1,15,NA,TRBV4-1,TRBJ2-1,TGCGCCAGCAGCCATCCGGACAGGCCATACAATGAGCAGTTCTTC,CASSHPDRPYNEQFF